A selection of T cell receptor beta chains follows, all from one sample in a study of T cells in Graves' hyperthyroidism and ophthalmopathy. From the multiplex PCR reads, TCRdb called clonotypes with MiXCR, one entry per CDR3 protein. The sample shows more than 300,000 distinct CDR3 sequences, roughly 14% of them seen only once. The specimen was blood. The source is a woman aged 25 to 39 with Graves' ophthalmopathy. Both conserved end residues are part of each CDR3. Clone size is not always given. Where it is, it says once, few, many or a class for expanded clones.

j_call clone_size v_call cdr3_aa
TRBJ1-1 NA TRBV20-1 CSARDTGGGLNSEGFF
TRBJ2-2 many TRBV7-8 CASRRGTSNTGELFF
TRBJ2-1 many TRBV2 CASSESFGHNEQFF
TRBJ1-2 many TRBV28 CASTPTGQGVLGYTF
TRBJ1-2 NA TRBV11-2 CASGLAKTGSGYTF
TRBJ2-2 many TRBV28 CASSLTGTGELFF
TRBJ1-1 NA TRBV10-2 CASSDTGQGASEAFF
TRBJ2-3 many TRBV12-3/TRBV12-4 CASSRLEMGNTQYF
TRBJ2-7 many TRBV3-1 CASSQGRGGSLSYEQYF
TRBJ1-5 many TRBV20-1 CSARISVGGYQPQHF
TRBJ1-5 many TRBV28 CASSRGQGSKQPQHF
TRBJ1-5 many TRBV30 CAWSPSGNQPQHF
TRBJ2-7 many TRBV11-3 CASSFLSQGGTYEQYF
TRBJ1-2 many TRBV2 CASMVGGYGYTF
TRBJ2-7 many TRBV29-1 CSVETGTSGTYEQYF
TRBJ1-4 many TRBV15 CATSRETGTGEKLFF
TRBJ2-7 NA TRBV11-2 CASSLSRLSEGGTEQYF
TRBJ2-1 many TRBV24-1 CATSDFRGGGSYEQFF
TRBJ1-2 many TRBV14 CASSRDTPYGYTF
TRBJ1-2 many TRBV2 CASWGRGDYGYTF
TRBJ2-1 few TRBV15 CATRKTSGTYNEQFF
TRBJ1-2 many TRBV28 CAVPGPLNYGYTF
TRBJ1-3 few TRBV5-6 CASSLPTADSRRNTIYF
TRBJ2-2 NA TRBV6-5 CASSYSSGSGELFF
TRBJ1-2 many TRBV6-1 CASSRPQNYGYTF
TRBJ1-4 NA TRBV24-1 CATMDRLGTNEKLFF
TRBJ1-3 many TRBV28 CASSQRDPAGNTIYF